The 30 T cell receptor beta chains below were found in one sample sequenced in a study of CD8 T cells in Susac syndrome. Reverse transcription of 0.5 to 1 ug RNA was performed with random hexamers. TCRdb re-called the immunoSEQ multiplex PCR reads with MiXCR, one entry per CDR3 protein. The table lists 150,000 to 160,000 distinct CDR3 sequences, roughly 95% of them singletons, with around 0.15% in the top ten. The sample consisted of CD8+ T cells from PBMCs. These receptor sequences come from a human donor with multiple sclerosis.

The chain uses TRBV12-3 or TRBV12-4 and TRBJ2-3, with 9 bases lining up with TRBD2. The trim removed 4 bases at V and 1 base at J, leaving 3 bases unmatched. The CDR3 length is 15 residues. The CDR3 loop reads CASSSRLAGTDTQYF. The CDR3 DNA is TGTGCCAGCAGTTCGCGACTAGCGGGCACAGATACGCAGTATTTT.

The chain combines TRBV7-9 with TRBJ2-3; no clear D gene. V was cut by 1 base and J by 2 bases, with 10 bases left in between. Germline-derived CDR1 and CDR2 are SEHNR and FQNEAQ (reference sequence). The CDR3 is 15 amino acids. The CDR3 loop is CASSLDWSLTDTQYF. For the CDR3, the DNA is TGTGCCAGCAGCTTAGACTGGTCCCTCACAGATACGCAGTATTTT.

The V gene is TRBV27, the J gene TRBJ2-4, with unresolved D. Trimming removed 5 bases from V and 0 bases from J, with 8 bases in between. The length of the CDR3 is 14 residues. Germline lookup yields CDR1 MNHEY and CDR2 SMNVEV (reference sequence). The CDR3 region is CASSPLLAKNIQYF. CDR3 DNA sequence: TGTGCCAGCAGTCCTCTGCTAGCCAAAAACATTCAGTACTTC.

The chain employs TRBV25-1 and TRBJ2-7; the D gene could be TRBD1 or TRBD2 (5 bases each). Between the trimmed V and J ends, which lost 6 bases and 5 bases, there was a span of 17 bases. Germline-derived CDR1 and CDR2 are MGHDK and SYGVNS. The CDR3 covers 14 residues. For the CDR3, the DNA is TGTGCCAGCAGACCTGACAGAGGGAAGGACGAGCAGTACTTC. Translating it yields CASRPDRGKDEQYF.

This rearrangement joins TRBV30 to TRBJ1-1; D possibly corresponds to TRBD1 (5 bases). The germline V gene has CDR1 GTSNPN and CDR2 SVGIG (reference sequence). The germline V and J ends were trimmed by 1 base and 2 bases, with 8 bases remaining between them. The CDR3 totals 13 residues. The CDR3 spells CAWSEGSNTEAFF. The CDR3 nucleotides are TGTGCCTGGAGTGAGGGGTCTAACACTGAAGCTTTCTTT.

The gene calls are TRBV4-2 and TRBJ2-7, with D perhaps TRBD1 (6 bases). The V gene lost 3 bases and the J gene lost 1 base, with 16 bases spanning the gap. CDR3 length: 16 residues. From germline, CDR1 is LGHNA and CDR2 YNFKEQ. CDR3 amino acids: CASSQGPGQESYEQYF. For the CDR3, the DNA is TGTGCCAGCAGCCAGGGACCGGGACAAGAATCCTACGAGCAGTACTTC.

The CDR3 DNA follows: TGTGCCACCAGCACTCACCGTTGGACTGAGCAGTTCTTC. Translated, it gives CATSTHRWTEQFF. This chain uses TRBV15 with TRBJ2-1; no clear D. V lost 4 bases and J lost 9, with 13 bases in between. The CDR3 length is 13 residues. The germline gives CDR1 LNHNV, CDR2 YYDKDF (reference sequence).

This clonotype has a handful of counts. The chain employs TRBV5-6 and TRBJ1-2; weak D call: TRBD1 (5 bases). V was shortened by 4 bases and J by 4 bases, with 14 bases between the two germline ends. Germline CDR1 reads SGHDT; CDR2 reads YYEEEE. CDR3 length: 14 amino acids. CDR3 coding DNA: TGTGCCAGCAGCCTCAGGGTGGCAGGCTATGGCTACACCTTC. Translation: CASSLRVAGYGYTF.

The chain joins TRBV13 to TRBJ2-7, with TRBD2 identical over 10 bases. The CDR3 extends over 17 amino acids. CDR1 and CDR2 from the germline V gene are PRHDT and FYEKMQ (reference sequence). V shed 4 bases, J shed 4 bases, and the junction held 13 bases outside the gene matches. As DNA, the CDR3 is TGTGCCAGCAGCTCCACCAGGGCTAGCGGGGGCCTTTACGAGCAGTACTTC. It is translated as CASSSTRASGGLYEQYF.

The V and J genes are TRBV12-3 or TRBV12-4 and TRBJ2-7; 9 bases are shared with TRBD2. With V trimmed by 5 bases and J by 3 bases, 11 bases remained unmatched. The CDR3 has 16 amino acids. For the CDR3, the DNA is TGTGCCAGCAGTACGCCCAGGGCTAGCGGGGACTACGAGCAGTACTTC. The encoded protein is CASSTPRASGDYEQYF.

V and J are TRBV9 and TRBJ1-3; D remains ambiguous. The CDR3 consists of 15 residues. Germline V gives CDR1 SGDLS, CDR2 YYNGEE. V was cut by 2 bases and J by 0 bases, with 9 bases left in between. Here the CDR3 reads CASSVDLSSGNTIYF. The CDR3 region has the DNA TGTGCCAGCAGCGTCGACCTCAGCTCTGGAAACACCATATATTTT.

The V call is TRBV3-1, the J call TRBJ2-5; D is unresolved. The germline CDR1 and CDR2 sequences are LGHDT and YNNKEL (reference sequence). Trimming removed 1 base at V and 5 bases at J, with 8 bases between. This CDR3 is built from 13 residues. CDR3: CASSQVQEETQYF. The CDR3, as DNA: TGTGCCAGCAGCCAAGTCCAGGAGGAGACCCAGTACTTC.

The CDR3 nucleotides read TGCAGTGCTACACCGGGACTAGAAGACTCCAGGGTCACCGGGGAGCTGTTTTTT. This translates into CSATPGLEDSRVTGELFF. The V gene is TRBV20-1, the J gene TRBJ2-2; TRBD2 aligns across 8 bases. The germline CDR1 and CDR2 sequences are DFQATT and SNEGSKA (reference sequence). The CDR3 consists of 18 residues. V was clipped by 4 bases and J by 4 bases; unmatched bases: 17.

This sequence joins TRBV27 and TRBJ2-1; D might be TRBD2 (6 bases). In germline, CDR1 is MNHEY, CDR2 SMNVEV (reference sequence). Trimming stripped 9 bases from V and 9 bases from J, with 9 bases between. The CDR3 runs 10 residues. CDR3 nucleotides: TGTGCCAGACCCGGGGGTGAGCAGTTCTTC. Protein: CARPGGEQFF.

The chain combines TRBV30 with TRBJ2-2; 9 nucleotides match TRBD1. Germline CDR1 reads GTSNPN; CDR2 reads SVGIG (reference sequence). This CDR3 has 17 amino acids. V gave up 1 base and J gave up 6 bases; unmatched junction bases: 12. The CDR3 spells CAWSAGDRVSRPGELFF. DNA of the CDR3: TGTGCCTGGAGTGCAGGGGACAGGGTTTCTCGGCCCGGGGAGCTGTTTTTT.

This sequence joins TRBV30 and TRBJ2-1, with no clear D. The CDR3 extends over 12 amino acids. The germline V gene encodes CDR1 GTSNPN and CDR2 SVGIG (reference sequence). With 4 bases removed from V and 9 bases from J, the gap between germline ends came to 13 bases. CDR3: CAWNGRAIEQFF. The CDR3 nucleotides are TGTGCCTGGAACGGTAGGGCGATTGAGCAGTTCTTC.

Only one count was recorded for this clonotype. The genes are TRBV15 and TRBJ2-1, with D perhaps matching TRBD2 (6 bases). Trimming removed 5 bases at V and 7 bases at J, with 12 bases between. This CDR3 region has 13 residues. CDR1 and CDR2 (germline): LNHNV, YYDKDF (reference sequence). CDR3 coding DNA: TGTGCCACCAGCCGGTCGGAGGGAAATGAGCAGTTCTTC. It yields the protein CATSRSEGNEQFF.

The genes are TRBV3-1 and TRBJ2-5; 8 bases agree with TRBD2. CDR1 is LGHDT and CDR2 is YNNKEL in the germline V gene (reference sequence). The CDR3 length is 15 residues. V trimming: 2 bases; J trimming: 5 bases; junction bases outside the gene matches: 7. The CDR3 here is CASSQLTSGGETQYF. CDR3 DNA: TGTGCCAGCAGCCAACTGACCAGCGGGGGTGAGACCCAGTACTTC.

V and J are TRBV5-1 and TRBJ2-5; TRBD2 might be the D (6 bases). The CDR3 has 16 residues. Trimming cost V 0 bases and J 5 bases, with 17 bases left between them. The V gene's germline CDR1 is SGHRS and CDR2 YFSETQ. This CDR3 is CASSLEAGPLRETQYF. The CDR3 DNA is TGCGCCAGCAGCTTGGAGGCGGGACCACTGCGGGAGACCCAGTACTTC. The entire variable domain, with the rest obtained from reference TRBV5-1 and TRBJ2-5, is as follows: KAGVTQTPRYLIKTRGQQVTLSCSPISGHRSVSWYQQTPGQGLQFLFEYFSETQRNKGNFPGRFSGRQFSNSRSEMNVSTLELGDSALYLCASSLEAGPLRETQYFGPGTRLLVL.

CDR3 DNA sequence: TGTGCCAGCAGTTTATTTAACTCACCCCTCCACTTT. This sequence encodes CASSLFNSPLHF. J is TRBJ1-6 and V is TRBV27; the D is unclear. V lost 1 base to trimming and J lost 10 bases, with 5 bases between them. The germline gives CDR1 MNHEY, CDR2 SMNVEV (reference sequence). The CDR3 consists of 12 residues.

The chain carries TRBV9 and TRBJ2-2; D call uncertain. V was shortened by 4 bases and J by 6 bases, with 7 bases between the two germline ends. Germline CDR1 SGDLS, CDR2 YYNGEE. The CDR3 has 12 amino acids. This CDR3 is CASSRWAGELFF. Here the CDR3 DNA reads TGTGCCAGCAGCCGGTGGGCCGGGGAGCTGTTTTTT. Based on the CDR3 plus reference TRBV9 and TRBJ2-2, the full variable domain is DSGVTQTPKHLITATGQRVTLRCSPRSGDLSVYWYQQSLDQGLQFLIQYYNGEERAKGNILERFSAQQFPDLHSELNLSSLELGDSALYFCASSRWAGELFFGEGSRLTVL.

Here the CDR3 reads CSVDRETYNEQFF. DNA for the CDR3: TGCAGCGTCGACAGGGAGACCTACAATGAGCAGTTCTTC. The chain recombines TRBV29-1 with TRBJ2-1, with 7 bases identical to TRBD1. Germline V lookup: CDR1 SQVTM, CDR2 ANQGSEA. The CDR3 runs 13 residues. Unmatched junction bases numbered 4, after V lost 6 bases and J lost 2 bases.

The chain employs TRBV27 and TRBJ2-3, with D perhaps matching TRBD1 or TRBD2 (6 bases each). Germline V gene sequence: CDR1 MNHEY, CDR2 SMNVEV (reference sequence). V lost 4 bases, J lost 3 bases, and 17 bases lay in between. This CDR3 is built from 16 residues. In DNA, the CDR3 is TGTGCCAGCAGTTCTACTATGGGGGGCGGGACAGATACGCAGTATTTT. This gives the protein CASSSTMGGGTDTQYF.

This chain's CDR3 is CASSLGVAKNIQYF. The CDR3 nucleotides are TGTGCCAGCAGCTTAGGAGTAGCCAAAAACATTCAGTACTTC. V usage is TRBV5-6 and J usage is TRBJ2-4; D gene ambiguous. CDR3 length: 14 amino acids. Germline CDR1 reads SGHDT; CDR2 reads YYEEEE. The ends were cut back, 2 bases at V and 0 bases at J, with 6 bases in the middle.

This chain connects TRBV5-4 to TRBJ2-1, with 7 bases that match TRBD1. Trimming removed 3 bases from V and 7 bases from J; junction bases left unmatched: 1. CDR3 size: 12 residues. Per the germline V gene, CDR1 is SGHNT and CDR2 is YYREEE (reference sequence). CDR3 nucleotide sequence: TGTGCCAGCAGCTCGACAGGGAATGAGCAGTTCTTC. Its translation is CASSSTGNEQFF. The complete variable domain, with remaining parts taken from reference TRBV5-4 and TRBJ2-1, reads ETGVTQSPTHLIKTRGQQVTLRCSSQSGHNTVSWYQQALGQGPQFIFQYYREEENGRGNFPPRFSGLQFPNYSSELNVNALELDDSALYLCASSSTGNEQFFGPGTRLTVL.

The chain couples TRBV3-1 to TRBJ1-1; D is ambiguous. Trimming removed 1 base at V and 1 base at J, with 13 bases between. The CDR3 runs to 16 residues. Germline CDR1 LGHDT, CDR2 YNNKEL (reference sequence). In DNA form, the CDR3 reads TGTGCCAGCAGCCAAGTTGTTGACGGCTCGAACACTGAAGCTTTCTTT. Translating gives CASSQVVDGSNTEAFF.

The V and J genes are TRBV30 and TRBJ1-5, with 7 nucleotides matching TRBD1. The CDR3 runs 13 residues. Germline CDR1 is GTSNPN and CDR2 is SVGIG (reference sequence). V was clipped by 3 bases and J by 9 bases; unmatched bases: 8. Here the CDR3 reads CAWSLTGLGPQHF. CDR3 DNA: TGTGCCTGGAGCCTGACAGGGCTGGGGCCCCAGCATTTT.

The V and J genes are TRBV7-9 and TRBJ2-1, with D possibly matching TRBD1 (5 bases). In germline, CDR1 is SEHNR, CDR2 FQNEAQ (reference sequence). V lost 4 bases and J 2 bases, leaving 15 bases between the germline ends. This CDR3 contains 16 residues. The CDR3 nucleotides are TGTGCCAGCAGCTCTCTACAGGCTCCAACCTACAATGAGCAGTTCTTC. Translated: CASSSLQAPTYNEQFF.

V and J are TRBV20-1 and TRBJ2-3; D is perhaps TRBD2 (6 bases). V lost 4 bases and J lost 6, with 17 bases in between. Germline lookup yields CDR1 DFQATT and CDR2 SNEGSKA (reference sequence). The CDR3 covers 14 residues. The CDR3 region is CSATSGGAVDTQYF. The CDR3 nucleotides read TGCAGTGCTACGTCGGGCGGGGCCGTGGATACGCAGTATTTT.

The rearrangement links TRBV23-1 to TRBJ2-1, with 9 positions matching TRBD1. TRBV23-1 is identified as an open reading frame with a role that is uncertain. The CDR3 is 17 residues long. Unmatched junction bases numbered 7, after V lost 0 bases and J lost 4 bases. The CDR3 reads CASSQSLDRGPYNEQFF. In DNA, the CDR3 is TGCGCCAGCAGTCAATCTTTGGACAGGGGACCGTACAATGAGCAGTTCTTC.